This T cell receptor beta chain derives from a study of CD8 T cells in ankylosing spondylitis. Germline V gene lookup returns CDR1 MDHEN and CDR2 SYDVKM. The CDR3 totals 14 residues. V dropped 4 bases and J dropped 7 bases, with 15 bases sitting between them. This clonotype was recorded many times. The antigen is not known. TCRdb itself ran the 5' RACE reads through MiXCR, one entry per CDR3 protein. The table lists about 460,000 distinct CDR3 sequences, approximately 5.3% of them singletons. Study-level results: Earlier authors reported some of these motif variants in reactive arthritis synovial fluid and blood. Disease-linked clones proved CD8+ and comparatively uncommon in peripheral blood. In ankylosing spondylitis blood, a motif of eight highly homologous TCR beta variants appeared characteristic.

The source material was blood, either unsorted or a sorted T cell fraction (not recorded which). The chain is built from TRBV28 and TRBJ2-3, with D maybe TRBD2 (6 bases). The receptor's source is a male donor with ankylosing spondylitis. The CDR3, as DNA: TGTGCCAGCAGTTCGGCAGGACTACAGAATACGCAGTATTTT. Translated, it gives CASSSAGLQNTQYF.